The 29 T cell receptor beta chains below all came from one sample that was sequenced in a study of blood T cell repertoires in COVID-19. The repertoire was sequenced with immunoSEQ multiplex PCR; TCRdb's copy has only in-frame clones and lacks some. The profile shows 75,000 to 100,000 clones, around 80% of them singletons. Specimen: peripheral blood. All receptors come from an older man with acute or convalescent COVID-19.

Comment on this clone: Additional DNA sequences in this sample encode the identical CDR3. V usage is TRBV30 and J usage is TRBJ2-1; D is perhaps TRBD2 (6 bases). The CDR3 is 15 amino acids. V was pared by 0 bases and J by 0 bases, with 9 bases between. Germline V gene data show CDR1 as GTSNPN and CDR2 as SVGIG (reference sequence). The CDR3 region is CAWSVGGSSYNEQFF. The CDR3 DNA sequence: TGTGCCTGGAGTGTAGGAGGGAGCTCCTACAATGAGCAGTTCTTC.

The DNA for the CDR3 is TGTGCCAGCAGCTTAAAACCCAATACCGGGAGCACCACAGATACGCAGTATTTT. Translating it yields CASSLKPNTGSTTDTQYF. This chain connects TRBV27 to TRBJ2-3; TRBD2 might be the D (6 bases). The CDR3 sequence is 18 residues long. V lost 6 bases to trimming and J lost 2 bases, with 24 bases between them. From germline, CDR1 is MNHEY and CDR2 SMNVEV (reference sequence).

The chain has TRBV12-3 or TRBV12-4 and TRBJ1-6; no definite D call. The V gene lost 4 bases and the J gene lost 9 bases, with 10 bases spanning the gap. The CDR3 covers 13 residues. CDR3 sequence: CASSSTGFSPLHF. CDR3 bases: TGTGCCAGCAGTTCAACGGGGTTTTCACCCCTCCACTTT.

The rearrangement joins TRBV19 to TRBJ2-5; 12 nucleotides match TRBD1. The V and J ends lost 4 bases and 5 bases, in that order; junction bases with no gene match: 5. The germline CDR1 and CDR2 sequences are LNHDA and SQIVND (reference sequence). The CDR3 has 15 amino acids. In DNA, the CDR3 is TGTGCCAGTAGTAGCGGGACAGGGGGCTGGGAGACCCAGTACTTC. Translation gives CASSSGTGGWETQYF.

The chain employs TRBV7-2 and TRBJ2-5; D perhaps matches TRBD1 (7 bases). Germline V gene data show CDR1 as SGHTA and CDR2 as FQGNSA. Trimming shortened V by 5 bases and J by 2 bases, and 18 bases separated the two germline ends. The CDR3 is made up of 16 amino acids. CDR3 amino acids: CASSANRGGSQETQYF. Here the CDR3 DNA reads TGTGCCAGCAGCGCAAACAGGGGAGGTTCGCAAGAGACCCAGTACTTC. The variable domain in full, completed from reference TRBV7-2 and TRBJ2-5, reads GAGVSQSPSNKVTEKGKDVELRCDPISGHTALYWYRQSLGQGLEFLIYFQGNSAPDKSGLPSDRFSAERTGGSVSTLTIQRTQQEDSAVYLCASSANRGGSQETQYFGPGTRLLVL.

The V gene is TRBV2, the J gene TRBJ2-3; 8 bases agree with TRBD1. Germline V gene sequence: CDR1 SNHLY, CDR2 FYNNEI. The length of the CDR3 is 15 residues. J lost 2 bases, V lost 5 bases, and 6 bases had no gene match. CDR3 sequence: CASSNGQGLTDTQYF. As DNA, the CDR3 is TGTGCCAGCAGTAATGGACAGGGACTCACAGATACGCAGTATTTT.

This clone was observed once. Compared with germline, one end of the junction differs, possibly owing to a read error. The genes are TRBV5-1 and TRBJ2-2; D is unresolved. Germline V gives CDR1 SGHRS, CDR2 YFSETQ. This CDR3 comprises 13 residues. CDR3 sequence reads: CASSLENAGELFF. CDR3 nucleotide sequence: TGCGCCAGCAGCCTAGAGAACGCCGGGGAGCTGTTTTTT.

The V gene is TRBV30, the J gene TRBJ1-2, with D possibly matching TRBD1 (5 bases). V lost 3 bases and J lost 3, with 14 bases in between. Per the germline V gene, CDR1 is GTSNPN and CDR2 is SVGIG (reference sequence). The CDR3 spans 14 residues. CDR3 sequence reads: CAWSVMGDYYGYTF. CDR3 DNA sequence: TGTGCCTGGAGCGTTATGGGGGACTACTATGGCTACACCTTC.

The genes are TRBV15 and TRBJ2-7; 9 positions agree with TRBD2. V shed 3 bases and J 3 bases; nucleotides not matched to a gene: 9. The germline gives CDR1 LNHNV, CDR2 YYDKDF (reference sequence). This CDR3 has 16 amino acids. CDR3 bases: TGTGCCACCAGCAGCCCAGACCGGACTAGCGACTACGAGCAGTACTTC. It encodes CATSSPDRTSDYEQYF.

This chain links TRBV7-9 with TRBJ1-5, with TRBD1 matching over 9 bases. The ends lost 3 bases at V and 3 bases at J; junction bases unmatched: 3. Per germline, CDR1 SEHNR and CDR2 FQNEAQ (reference sequence). The CDR3 loop spans 15 amino acids. Here the CDR3 DNA reads TGTGCCAGCAGCTTTGGACAGGGGACCAATCAGCCCCAGCATTTT. As protein: CASSFGQGTNQPQHF.

This chain links TRBV7-9 with TRBJ2-3; D possibly corresponds to TRBD2 (6 bases). Trimming pared 5 bases from V and 2 bases from J, leaving 11 bases between. Germline V gene data show CDR1 as SEHNR and CDR2 as FQNEAQ (reference sequence). This CDR3 contains 14 residues. The CDR3 DNA is TGTGCCAGCAGCCTGGGACTTCCCACAGATACGCAGTATTTT. It yields the protein CASSLGLPTDTQYF.

The chain couples TRBV28 to TRBJ2-7; maybe TRBD2 (6 bases). Trimming pared 10 bases from V and 11 bases from J, leaving 18 bases between. The CDR3 covers 11 residues. CDR1 and CDR2 (germline): MDHEN, SYDVKM. The CDR3 region is CATSEEGGEYF. The CDR3 coding sequence is TGTGCCACCTCGGAGGAGGGCGGCGAGTACTTC.

V gene TRBV4-1 combines with J gene TRBJ1-1; D is perhaps TRBD1 (6 bases). The germline V gene encodes CDR1 MGHRA and CDR2 YSYEKL. This CDR3 comprises 17 residues. V was clipped by 0 bases and J by 3 bases, with 17 bases between them. CDR3 coding DNA: TGCGCCAGCAGCCAAGACCGGGGACACCCAGGGGACACTGAAGCTTTCTTT. Translation gives CASSQDRGHPGDTEAFF.

This clone has a handful of counts. The CDR3 DNA sequence: TGCGCCAGCAGCTTCGGGACTAGCGGGAGCGTGAACGAGCAGTACTTC. Translation gives CASSFGTSGSVNEQYF. V is TRBV5-1 and J is TRBJ2-7; 14 positions match TRBD2. This CDR3 is 16 amino acids long. V dropped 2 bases and J dropped 5; count of bases not matched to a gene: 6. Germline V lookup: CDR1 SGHRS, CDR2 YFSETQ.

The rearrangement uses TRBV6-5 and TRBJ1-3; D is undetermined. CDR1 is MNHEY and CDR2 is SVGAGI in the germline V gene. The CDR3 extends over 14 amino acids. Trimming took 6 bases from V and 0 from J, leaving 9 bases between them. The CDR3 loop reads CASRKSGSGNTIYF. The CDR3 DNA sequence: TGTGCCAGCAGGAAGAGCGGCTCTGGAAACACCATATATTTT.

The CDR3: CASSSDDRGPQHF. Written as DNA, the CDR3 is TGTGCCAGCAGCTCGGATGACCGAGGGCCCCAGCATTTT. The chain carries TRBV5-4 and TRBJ1-5; D is uncertain. This CDR3 has 13 residues. The germline V and J ends were trimmed by 3 bases and 9 bases, with 13 bases remaining between them. Per germline, CDR1 SGHNT and CDR2 YYREEE (reference sequence).

This clone came up a few times. The rearrangement joins TRBV3-1 (or the pseudogene TRBV3-2) to TRBJ2-7, with 12 bases identical to TRBD2. The V segment lost 3 bases and the J segment 6 bases; nucleotides outside the gene matches: 6. There are 15 residues in the CDR3. Germline V gene lookup returns CDR1 LGHDT and CDR2 YNNKEL (reference sequence). The CDR3 loop is CASSQLGLAGLEQYF. In DNA form, the CDR3 reads TGTGCCAGCAGCCAGTTAGGACTAGCGGGACTCGAGCAGTACTTC.

The gene calls are TRBV6-5 and TRBJ2-1; 7 nucleotides align to TRBD1. The CDR3 extends over 16 amino acids. Trimming cost V 0 bases and J 2 bases; bases outside gene matches: 4. CDR1 and CDR2 (germline): MNHEY, SVGAGI. CDR3 loop: CASSYSTGTAYNEQFF. CDR3 DNA: TGTGCCAGCAGTTACTCGACGGGGACAGCCTACAATGAGCAGTTCTTC.

The chain combines TRBV28 with TRBJ2-7; 9 bases agree with TRBD2. The CDR3 is 20 residues long. Germline V CDR1 and CDR2: MDHEN, SYDVKM. The V gene end was trimmed by 4 bases and the J gene end by 6 bases; junction bases not matched to a gene: 25. The CDR3 DNA reads TGTGCCAGCAGTTCGCGGGGGGGACGGGAGAGCATAGAACGCCCAGGCGAGCAGTACTTC. Its protein is CASSSRGGRESIERPGEQYF. The full variable domain, its missing parts supplied by reference TRBV28 and TRBJ2-7, is DVKVTQSSRYLVKRTGEKVFLECVQDMDHENMFWYRQDPGLGLRLIYFSYDVKMKEKGDIPEGYSVSREKKERFSLILESASTNQTSMYLCASSSRGGRESIERPGEQYFGPGTRLTVT.

This chain links TRBV28 with TRBJ1-5; the D gene is possibly TRBD1 (5 bases). There are 16 residues in the CDR3. V was trimmed by 4 bases and J by 3 bases, leaving 16 bases between them. Germline values: CDR1 MDHEN, CDR2 SYDVKM. CDR3 nucleotide sequence: TGTGCCAGCAGTTCCCCCGGGGGTAAAGACAATCAGCCCCAGCATTTT. Amino acid sequence: CASSSPGGKDNQPQHF.

The chain has TRBV19 and TRBJ1-5, with TRBD1 as a possible D gene (5 bases). CDR3 length: 13 residues. The V gene lost 3 bases and the J gene lost 9 bases, with 12 bases spanning the gap. Germline V gives CDR1 LNHDA, CDR2 SQIVND (reference sequence). DNA for the CDR3: TGTGCCAGTAGTATGTCAGGGCCGAGGCCCCAGCATTTT. It codes for CASSMSGPRPQHF.

V usage is TRBV4-1 and J usage is TRBJ2-1; 10 bases match TRBD2. V was clipped by 4 bases and J by 10 bases; unmatched bases: 10. Per the germline V gene, CDR1 is MGHRA and CDR2 is YSYEKL. CDR3 size: 15 residues. The CDR3 loop is CASSPPRTSGQEQFF. CDR3 DNA: TGCGCCAGCAGCCCACCCCGGACTAGCGGCCAGGAGCAGTTCTTC.

V and J are TRBV30 and TRBJ1-5, with D maybe TRBD1 (5 bases). Germline V CDR1 and CDR2: GTSNPN, SVGIG (reference sequence). The CDR3 loop spans 14 amino acids. V was pared by 4 bases and J by 6 bases, with 16 bases between. This CDR3 is CAWTQGHVSQPQHF. CDR3 DNA sequence: TGTGCCTGGACCCAAGGACACGTCAGTCAGCCCCAGCATTTT.

In this sample, this clone turned up once. The rearrangement links TRBV7-3 to TRBJ2-1, with D hard to call. Trimming shortened V by 5 bases and J by 1 base, and 12 bases separated the two germline ends. Germline V CDR1 and CDR2: SGHTA, FQGTGA. The CDR3 is 15 amino acids. The CDR3 DNA reads as TGTGCCAGCAGCCCGAGGCGGCAGTCCTACAATGAGCAGTTCTTC. Protein product: CASSPRRQSYNEQFF.

The chain employs TRBV9 and TRBJ1-4, with a weak D call TRBD1 (5 bases). The CDR3 extends over 16 amino acids. Germline CDR1 is SGDLS and CDR2 is YYNGEE. The ends were cut back, 2 bases at V and 7 bases at J, with 18 bases in the middle. This CDR3 reads CASSVATGEWGEKLFF. The DNA of the CDR3 is TGTGCCAGCAGCGTGGCAACAGGTGAATGGGGTGAAAAACTGTTTTTT.

This chain's CDR3 is CASSDGLAGTGELFF. CDR3 DNA: TGTGCCAGCAGTGACGGACTAGCGGGGACCGGGGAGCTGTTTTTT. V usage is TRBV6-4 and J usage is TRBJ2-2, with 12 positions matching TRBD2. The CDR3 loop spans 15 amino acids. Germline CDR1 and CDR2: MRHNA and SNTAGT. The junction had 0 bases not matched to a gene; V was cut back by 2 bases and J by 5 bases.

This clone turned up a few times. The V and J genes are TRBV7-2 and TRBJ2-7, with 9 bases matching TRBD2. The CDR3 runs to 13 residues. V gave up 5 bases and J gave up 3 bases; unmatched junction bases: 2. Germline V gene sequence: CDR1 SGHTA, CDR2 FQGNSA. The CDR3 spells CASSPTSGYEQYF. CDR3 bases: TGTGCCAGCAGCCCGACTAGCGGCTACGAGCAGTACTTC.

Only a few counts were recorded for this clone. DNA for the CDR3: TGTGCCAGCGGAAACAGGGGGCAAGAGACCCAGTACTTC. Protein sequence: CASGNRGQETQYF. This chain links TRBV6-5 with TRBJ2-5; 8 positions agree with TRBD1. V lost 8 bases to trimming and J lost 2 bases; unmatched junction nucleotides: 4. In germline, CDR1 is MNHEY, CDR2 SVGAGI. The CDR3 is 13 amino acids.

In nucleotides, the CDR3 is TGTGCCAGCAGTACGGACAGCTTCTATGGCTACACCTTC. Its protein is CASSTDSFYGYTF. The chain joins TRBV7-2 to TRBJ1-2; D is perhaps TRBD1 (6 bases). This CDR3 region has 13 residues. Trimming pared 6 bases from V and 4 bases from J, leaving 12 bases between. The germline V gene has CDR1 SGHTA and CDR2 FQGNSA.